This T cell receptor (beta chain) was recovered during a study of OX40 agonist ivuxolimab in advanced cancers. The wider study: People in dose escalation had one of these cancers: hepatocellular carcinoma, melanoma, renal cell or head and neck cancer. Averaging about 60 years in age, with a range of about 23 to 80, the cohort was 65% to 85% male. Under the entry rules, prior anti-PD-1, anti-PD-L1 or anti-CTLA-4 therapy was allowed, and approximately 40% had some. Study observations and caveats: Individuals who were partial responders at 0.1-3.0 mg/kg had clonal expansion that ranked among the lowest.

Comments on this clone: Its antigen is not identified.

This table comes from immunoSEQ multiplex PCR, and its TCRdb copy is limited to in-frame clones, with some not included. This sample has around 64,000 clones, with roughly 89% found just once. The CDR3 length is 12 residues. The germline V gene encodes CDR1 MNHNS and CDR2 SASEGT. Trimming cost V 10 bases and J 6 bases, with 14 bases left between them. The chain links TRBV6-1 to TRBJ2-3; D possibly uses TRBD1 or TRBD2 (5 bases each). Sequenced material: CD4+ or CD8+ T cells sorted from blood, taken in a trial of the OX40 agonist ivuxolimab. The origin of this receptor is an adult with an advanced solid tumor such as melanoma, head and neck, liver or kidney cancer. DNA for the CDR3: TGTGCCACCGGGGCGGGCATGGATACGCAGTATTTT. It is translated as CATGAGMDTQYF.